This T cell receptor beta chain derives from a study of shared clonotypes between healthy human individuals. Study background: CD8 memory received one plate per donor, CD8 naive two, CD4 memory three and CD4 naive three. Findings of the study overall: Clonotypes which were not shared had lower generation probabilities than clonotypes that all four donors shared.

Remarks on this clone: The antigen remains undetermined.

In the study's own analysis: As immunoSEQ supplied junction-only sequences (without quality scores), filtering differed. Generated by immunoSEQ multiplex PCR, the TCRdb table keeps only in-frame clones and is missing some. V and J calls and clone size follow that table, whereas D and trimming were derived from the DNA. The sample lists over 2 million clones, 90% to 95% occurring once. Germline CDR1 is SNHLY and CDR2 is FYNNEI. The CDR3 totals 14 residues. V lost 6 bases and J 0 bases, leaving 8 bases between the germline ends. This clonotype was sampled from a man aged 18-30 years in good health. The rearrangement joins TRBV2 to TRBJ2-2; D ambiguous. Sequencing was carried out using naive CD4+ T cells sorted from blood. Subset meaning: CD45RA+ positively selected. In DNA form, the CDR3 reads TGTGCCAGCAGGAGGATACCGAACACCGGGGAGCTGTTTTTT. Translated, it gives CASRRIPNTGELFF.